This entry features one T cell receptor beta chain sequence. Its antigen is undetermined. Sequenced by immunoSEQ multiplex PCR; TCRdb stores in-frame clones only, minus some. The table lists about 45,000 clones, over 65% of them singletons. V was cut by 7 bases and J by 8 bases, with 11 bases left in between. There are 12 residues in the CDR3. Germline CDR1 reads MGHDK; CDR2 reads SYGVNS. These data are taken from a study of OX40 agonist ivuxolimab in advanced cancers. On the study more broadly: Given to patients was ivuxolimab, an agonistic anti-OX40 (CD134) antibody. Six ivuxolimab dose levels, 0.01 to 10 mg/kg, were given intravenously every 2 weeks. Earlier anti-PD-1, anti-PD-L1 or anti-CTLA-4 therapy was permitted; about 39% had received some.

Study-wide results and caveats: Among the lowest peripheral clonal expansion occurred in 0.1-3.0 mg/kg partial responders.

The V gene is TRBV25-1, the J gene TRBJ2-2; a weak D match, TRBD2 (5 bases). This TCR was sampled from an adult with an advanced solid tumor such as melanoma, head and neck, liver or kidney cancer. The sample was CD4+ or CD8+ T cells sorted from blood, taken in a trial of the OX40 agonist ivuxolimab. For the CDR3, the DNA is TGTGCCAGCATACGGGGTACGGGGGAGCTGTTTTTT. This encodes CASIRGTGELFF.